The 32 T cell receptor beta chains in this list originate from one sample, sequenced in a study of cytomegalovirus exposure and HLA in healthy donors. The PCR contained 60 Vbeta and 13 Jbeta primers. Some clones are missing from TCRdb's copy, which holds only in-frame ones; the method was immunoSEQ multiplex PCR. The data show about 130,000 clones, 83% seen once. The sample comprised PBMCs. These receptors were taken from a man aged 18 to 29 in good health and CMV-seropositive.

The chain combines TRBV2 with TRBJ2-6; 9 nucleotides line up with TRBD1. V was pared by 11 bases and J by 0 bases, with 8 bases of the junction left unmatched. Germline CDR1 reads SNHLY; CDR2 reads FYNNEI. The CDR3 contains 16 residues. This chain's CDR3 is CASTSGQGSGANVLTF. The CDR3 DNA reads as TGTGCCTCCACCTCGGGACAGGGCTCTGGGGCCAACGTCCTGACTTTC.

The chain uses TRBV28 and TRBJ1-5, with a possible D match to TRBD1 (6 bases). Germline CDR1 MDHEN, CDR2 SYDVKM. V was trimmed by 2 bases and J by 1 base, leaving 15 bases between them. CDR3 length equals 17 residues. For the CDR3, the DNA is TGTGCCAGCAGTTTACTCGGGACAATTTTAAGCAATCAGCCCCAGCATTTT. Translating gives CASSLLGTILSNQPQHF.

The chain links TRBV7-3 to TRBJ2-1; TRBD2 matches 9 bases. Germline CDR1 and CDR2: SGHTA and FQGTGA. V lost 5 bases, J lost 2 bases, and 13 bases stayed unmatched. The CDR3 has 18 residues. This CDR3 reads CASSKKASGALAYNEQFF. The DNA of the CDR3 is TGTGCCAGCAGCAAAAAGGCTAGCGGGGCCTTGGCCTACAATGAGCAGTTCTTC.

V usage is TRBV6-4 and J usage is TRBJ2-1; unclear D gene. Trimming removed 0 bases from V and 6 bases from J, with 6 bases in between. This CDR3 is 13 amino acids long. CDR1 is MRHNA and CDR2 is SNTAGT in the germline V gene. DNA of the CDR3: TGTGCCAGCAGTGACTCGGCTGGCAATGAGCAGTTCTTC. Protein sequence: CASSDSAGNEQFF.

The V and J genes are TRBV6-5 and TRBJ2-1, with D maybe TRBD1 (6 bases). Germline V gene lookup returns CDR1 MNHEY and CDR2 SVGAGI. V dropped 0 bases and J dropped 9 bases, with 18 bases sitting between them. This CDR3 is built from 16 residues. CDR3 in amino acids: CASSYSTQGTTGEQFF. The CDR3 coding sequence is TGTGCCAGCAGTTACTCGACGCAGGGGACCACGGGTGAGCAGTTCTTC.

In this sample, this clone turned up a few times. V is TRBV11-2 and J is TRBJ1-4; D unclear. Germline CDR1 SGHAT, CDR2 FQNNGV. The CDR3 extends over 13 amino acids. The V end lost 4 bases, the J end lost 7 bases, and 10 bases lay between the germline ends. CDR3 DNA sequence: TGTGCCAGCAGCTCCACTATGAGTGAAAAACTGTTTTTT. This sequence encodes CASSSTMSEKLFF.

The V gene is TRBV6-5, the J gene TRBJ2-7, with 9 bases matching TRBD1. The ends lost 6 bases at V and 5 bases at J; junction bases unmatched: 11. In germline, CDR1 is MNHEY, CDR2 SVGAGI. This CDR3 has 15 residues. The CDR3 bases are TGTGCCAGCAGCCCAAGGGACAGGGTGAGCAACGAGCAGTACTTC. Its translation: CASSPRDRVSNEQYF.

The chain carries TRBV30 and TRBJ1-2; D may be TRBD1 (5 bases). This CDR3 has 13 amino acids. Germline-derived CDR1 and CDR2 are GTSNPN and SVGIG (reference sequence). The V end was cut by 2 bases, the J end by 4 bases, with 11 bases between. Here the CDR3 DNA reads TGTGCCTGGAGTACACACGGGGGCTATGGCTACACCTTC. Protein sequence: CAWSTHGGYGYTF.

The CDR3 here is CASSRRENTEAFF. DNA for the CDR3: TGTGCCAGCAGTCGGAGGGAGAACACTGAAGCTTTCTTT. The V gene is TRBV6-1, the J gene TRBJ1-1, with D unclear. CDR1 and CDR2 (germline): MNHNS, SASEGT. The CDR3 sequence is 13 residues long. V dropped 5 bases and J dropped 1 base, with 8 bases sitting between them.

The V gene is TRBV11-2, the J gene TRBJ2-7, with a possible D match to TRBD1 (5 bases). Trimming cost V 2 bases and J 2 bases, with 13 bases left between them. In germline, CDR1 is SGHAT, CDR2 FQNNGV. The CDR3 loop spans 15 amino acids. CDR3 sequence reads: CASSLSQGWTYEQYF. The DNA for the CDR3 is TGTGCCAGCAGCTTATCTCAGGGTTGGACCTACGAGCAGTACTTC.

This clone showed up just a few times. This chain joins TRBV7-9 and TRBJ1-1; D gene uncertain. Germline loops: CDR1 SEHNR, CDR2 FQNEAQ (reference sequence). The CDR3 is 11 residues long. Trimming took 5 bases from V and 5 from J, leaving 6 bases between them. CDR3 loop: CASSQITEAFF. In nucleotides, the CDR3 is TGTGCCAGCAGCCAGATAACTGAAGCTTTCTTT.

The gene calls are TRBV5-1 and TRBJ1-2; 8 bases line up with TRBD1. The CDR3 runs 13 residues. V shed 2 bases, J shed 8 bases, and the junction held 5 bases outside the gene matches. Germline CDR1 reads SGHRS; CDR2 reads YFSETQ. The CDR3 spells CASSLGGQDGYTF. CDR3 DNA sequence: TGCGCCAGCAGCTTAGGGGGACAGGACGGCTACACCTTC.

This clone occurred once. The V and J genes are TRBV2 and TRBJ1-2; the D gene is possibly TRBD1 (6 bases). The germline CDR1 and CDR2 sequences are SNHLY and FYNNEI. This CDR3 region has 14 residues. Trimming shortened V by 6 bases and J by 0 bases, and 11 bases separated the two germline ends. Written as DNA, the CDR3 is TGTGCCAGCAGGAGGACAGACTCTAACTATGGCTACACCTTC. Translating it yields CASRRTDSNYGYTF.

This clone was seen only once. The genes are TRBV6-5 and TRBJ2-5; TRBD2 aligns across 7 bases. Germline lookup yields CDR1 MNHEY and CDR2 SVGAGI. CDR3 length: 14 residues. V trimming: 5 bases; J trimming: 5 bases; junction bases outside the gene matches: 8. The CDR3, as DNA: TGTGCCAGCAGTCCGGGGGAGGGTTGGGAGACCCAGTACTTC. Protein: CASSPGEGWETQYF.

The V gene is TRBV6-5, the J gene TRBJ2-3, with TRBD2 matching over 13 bases. Germline CDR1 and CDR2: MNHEY and SVGAGI. This CDR3 has 15 residues. V lost 8 bases and J lost 5; bases outside the gene matches: 7. CDR3: CASRSRLAGGDTQYF. The CDR3 DNA sequence: TGTGCCAGCCGATCCCGACTAGCGGGGGGAGATACGCAGTATTTT.

The rearrangement links TRBV14 to TRBJ1-1; D uncertain. Trimming left V 3 bases short and J 6 bases short, with 11 bases between. CDR1 and CDR2 (germline): SGHDN, FVKESK. This CDR3 has 13 amino acids. In DNA, the CDR3 is TGTGCCAGCAGCCATGGCGGTAGCGCTGAAGCTTTCTTT. This translates into CASSHGGSAEAFF.

This chain links TRBV7-2 with TRBJ1-2; 7 nucleotides line up with TRBD1. The CDR3 has 16 amino acids. J lost 4 bases, V lost 1 base, and 9 bases had no gene match. The V gene's germline CDR1 is SGHTA and CDR2 FQGNSA. Here the CDR3 reads CASSLVTGVWGYGYTF. The CDR3 nucleotides read TGTGCCAGCAGCTTAGTAACAGGGGTTTGGGGCTATGGCTACACCTTC.

The count of this clone is one. The gene calls are TRBV6-4 and TRBJ2-1, with TRBD2 matching over 14 bases. Germline CDR1 and CDR2: MRHNA and SNTAGT. The J segment lost 5 bases and the V segment lost 8 bases, leaving 5 bases of the junction unmatched. The CDR3 contains 15 residues. CDR3 bases: TGTGCCAGCGGAGGGACTAGCGGGGGAAACAATGAGCAGTTCTTC. It codes for CASGGTSGGNNEQFF.

The chain carries TRBV7-9 and TRBJ1-2; D possibly corresponds to TRBD1 (5 bases). This CDR3 contains 13 residues. Trimming took 4 bases from V and 7 from J, leaving 13 bases between them. Germline V lookup: CDR1 SEHNR, CDR2 FQNEAQ (reference sequence). The CDR3 sequence: CASSSDKGPGYTF. DNA of the CDR3: TGTGCCAGCAGCTCCGACAAGGGGCCTGGCTACACCTTC. Filled out from reference TRBV7-9 and TRBJ1-2, the complete variable domain reads DTGVSQNPRHKITKRGQNVTFRCDPISEHNRLYWYRQTLGQGPEFLTYFQNEAQLEKSRLLSDRFSAERPKGSFSTLEIQRTEQGDSAMYLCASSSDKGPGYTFGSGTRLTVV.

The chain couples TRBV6-5 to TRBJ1-6; D uncertain. Trimming stripped 6 bases from V and 7 bases from J, with 10 bases between. The germline V gene has CDR1 MNHEY and CDR2 SVGAGI. The CDR3 is 13 residues long. The CDR3 region has the DNA TGTGCCAGCAGCTCCGGCGGGAATTCACCCCTCCACTTT. It specifies CASSSGGNSPLHF.

The chain couples TRBV6-1 to TRBJ2-7, with 9 positions matching TRBD1. Trimming took 2 bases from V and 4 from J; bases not matched to a gene: 12. From germline, CDR1 is MNHNS and CDR2 SASEGT. The CDR3 runs 17 residues. CDR3 in amino acids: CASSEPHLQGAWYEQYF. In nucleotides, the CDR3 is TGTGCCAGCAGTGAACCCCATTTACAGGGGGCTTGGTACGAGCAGTACTTC.

This clone turned up a few times. The chain links TRBV29-1 to TRBJ1-1, with D possibly being TRBD1 (6 bases). Between the trimmed V and J ends, which lost 7 bases and 1 base, there was a span of 16 bases. There are 14 residues in the CDR3. The germline V gene has CDR1 SQVTM and CDR2 ANQGSEA. CDR3 sequence (DNA): TGCAGCGCGAGGAGGGGGGGCGAGAACACTGAAGCTTTCTTT. It codes for CSARRGGENTEAFF.

There are many counts of this clone. The chain joins TRBV19 to TRBJ2-3, with D possibly matching TRBD2 (5 bases). CDR1 is LNHDA, CDR2 SQIVND, per germline (reference sequence). Trimming removed 5 bases at V and 14 bases at J, with 23 bases between. The CDR3 runs to 14 residues. In DNA form, the CDR3 reads TGTGCCAGTAGTGGGGTCCCTTTCGGGATCCTCAGGTATTTT. Amino acids: CASSGVPFGILRYF.

The chain combines TRBV4-1 with TRBJ1-2; D gene unclear. The CDR3 consists of 15 residues. Germline-derived CDR1 and CDR2 are MGHRA and YSYEKL. V was cut by 3 bases and J by 1 base, with 12 bases left in between. CDR3 protein: CASSQLMNSNYGYTF. CDR3 DNA sequence: TGCGCCAGCAGCCAGCTCATGAATAGTAACTATGGCTACACCTTC.

The chain joins TRBV9 to TRBJ1-5; D unclear. The germline gives CDR1 SGDLS, CDR2 YYNGEE. The CDR3 runs to 14 residues. V was trimmed by 0 bases and J by 4 bases, leaving 8 bases between them. CDR3 loop: CASSVGAENQPQHF. The DNA for the CDR3 is TGTGCCAGCAGCGTAGGTGCGGAGAATCAGCCCCAGCATTTT.

The rearrangement links TRBV5-1 to TRBJ2-7; no clear D gene. Trimming stripped 8 bases from V and 3 bases from J, with 15 bases between. The CDR3 is 13 residues long. Per the germline V gene, CDR1 is SGHRS and CDR2 is YFSETQ. This CDR3 reads CASSGTAFYEQYF. The CDR3 bases are TGCGCCAGTTCCGGAACAGCCTTCTACGAGCAGTACTTC.

This clone was detected only a few times. The chain joins TRBV30 to TRBJ1-5; no definite D call. V was pared by 0 bases and J by 3 bases, with 12 bases between. This CDR3 spans 15 amino acids. CDR1 is GTSNPN and CDR2 is SVGIG in the germline V gene (reference sequence). The CDR3 reads CAWSVLSGPNQPQHF. The CDR3 nucleotides read TGTGCCTGGAGTGTATTGTCCGGTCCCAATCAGCCCCAGCATTTT.

This clone was detected only a few times. This likely stems from a read error, as it lies one base from a far larger clone. The chain is built from TRBV9 and TRBJ1-1; D might be TRBD1 (6 bases). V lost 3 bases, J lost 6 bases, and 18 bases lay in between. This CDR3 is built from 15 residues. Germline V CDR1 and CDR2: SGDLS, YYNGEE. CDR3 region: CASSGEGVLYSEAFF. DNA for the CDR3: TGTGCCAGCAGCGGTGAGGGGGTCCTCTACTCTGAAGCTTTCTTT.

The CDR3 DNA is TGTGCCAGCAGCTTAACCTCGGGAACGGAGGGCCACGAGCAGTACTTC. It codes for CASSLTSGTEGHEQYF. The chain uses TRBV7-3 and TRBJ2-7, with a possible D match to TRBD2 (6 bases). Germline V gives CDR1 SGHTA, CDR2 FQGTGA. CDR3 length: 16 amino acids. V was pared by 0 bases and J by 5 bases, with 17 bases between.

The chain carries TRBV11-1 and TRBJ2-1, with D tentatively TRBD2 (6 bases). The germline V gene has CDR1 SGHAT and CDR2 FQDESV (reference sequence). The V and J ends lost 8 bases and 8 bases respectively, with 10 bases between them. This CDR3 is 11 amino acids long. CDR3 in amino acids: CASSLAYEQFF. CDR3 nucleotide sequence: TGTGCCAGCTCACTAGCATATGAGCAGTTCTTC. Using reference TRBV11-1 and TRBJ2-1 for the parts outside the CDR3, the full variable domain is EAEVAQSPRYKITEKSQAVAFWCDPISGHATLYWYRQILGQGPELLVQFQDESVVDDSQLPKDRFSAERLKGVDSTLKIQPAELGDSAMYLCASSLAYEQFFGPGTRLTVL.

The gene calls are TRBV11-3 and TRBJ2-2; D is unresolved. The CDR3 totals 15 residues. Trimming pared 5 bases from V and 4 bases from J, leaving 14 bases between. Per the germline V gene, CDR1 is SGHNT and CDR2 is YENEEA. This CDR3 reads CASSPAAEFTGELFF. The DNA of the CDR3 is TGTGCCAGCAGCCCCGCGGCGGAGTTCACCGGGGAGCTGTTTTTT.

The gene calls are TRBV18 and TRBJ2-7; 7 bases match TRBD1. The junction had 5 bases not matched to a gene; V was cut back by 4 bases and J by 2 bases. Looked up from germline, CDR1 is KGHSH and CDR2 is LQKENI. The CDR3 is 14 residues long. CDR3 nucleotide sequence: TGTGCCAGCTCACAACAACAGGGGACCTACGAGCAGTACTTC. It encodes CASSQQQGTYEQYF.